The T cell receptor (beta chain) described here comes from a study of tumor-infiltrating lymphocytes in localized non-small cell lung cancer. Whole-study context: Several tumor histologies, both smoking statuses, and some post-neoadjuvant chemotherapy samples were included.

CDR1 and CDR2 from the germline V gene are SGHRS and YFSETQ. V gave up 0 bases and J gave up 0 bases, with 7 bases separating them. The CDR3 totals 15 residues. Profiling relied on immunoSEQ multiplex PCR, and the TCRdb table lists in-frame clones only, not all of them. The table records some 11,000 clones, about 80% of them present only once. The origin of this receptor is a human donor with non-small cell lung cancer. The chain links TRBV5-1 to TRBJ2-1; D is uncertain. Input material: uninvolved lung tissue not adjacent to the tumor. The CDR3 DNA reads TGCGCCAGCAGCTTGGGGACCGGCTCCTACAATGAGCAGTTCTTC. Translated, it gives CASSLGTGSYNEQFF.